A selection of T cell receptor beta chains follows, all from one sample in a study of blood T cell repertoires in COVID-19. Sequencing was performed with immunoSEQ multiplex PCR; in TCRdb, only in-frame clones are kept and a portion is missing. Of a few hundred thousand clones listed, around 87% are singletons. Sequencing was done on a sample of peripheral blood. The receptors were sampled from a woman in her 50s who had recovered from COVID-19. Each CDR3 is given with its conserved first and last residue. Fields, in order: clone size, V gene, D gene, J gene, CDR3 protein, CDR3 DNA. A D gene is named only where the DNA matches it firmly. Some rows mark clone size as missing; the rest say once, few, many or name a class of expanded clone.

abundance: .; v_gene: TRBV4-1; d_gene: .; j_gene: TRBJ1-5; CDR3aa: CASSQRDTTNQPQHF; CDR3nt: TGCGCCAGCAGCCAACGCGACACCACCAATCAGCCCCAGCATTTT
abundance: .; v_gene: TRBV3-1/TRBV3-2; d_gene: .; j_gene: TRBJ2-2; CDR3aa: CASSHLGGTNTGELFF; CDR3nt: TGTGCCAGCAGCCATTTGGGGGGAACGAACACCGGGGAGCTGTTTTTT
abundance: .; v_gene: TRBV6-2/TRBV6-3; d_gene: .; j_gene: TRBJ1-1; CDR3aa: CASSYSRQGKTEAFF; CDR3nt: TGTGCCAGCAGTTACTCCCGCCAGGGGAAGACTGAAGCTTTCTTT
abundance: .; v_gene: TRBV5-1; d_gene: .; j_gene: TRBJ2-7; CDR3aa: CASRISQAGGGEQYF; CDR3nt: TGCGCCAGCAGGATCTCGCAGGCAGGAGGAGGCGAGCAGTACTTC
abundance: .; v_gene: TRBV19; d_gene: TRBD1; j_gene: TRBJ1-2; CDR3aa: CASSLNRGNYGYTF; CDR3nt: TGTGCCAGTAGTTTGAACAGGGGAAACTATGGCTACACCTTC
abundance: .; v_gene: TRBV2; d_gene: TRBD1; j_gene: TRBJ2-7; CDR3aa: CASSEVTGAYEQYF; CDR3nt: TGTGCCAGCAGTGAAGTGACAGGGGCCTACGAGCAGTACTTC
abundance: .; v_gene: TRBV30; d_gene: TRBD2; j_gene: TRBJ2-7; CDR3aa: CAWSDGGTSGAYEQYF; CDR3nt: TGTGCCTGGAGTGACGGAGGGACTAGCGGTGCCTACGAGCAGTACTTC
abundance: .; v_gene: TRBV20-1; d_gene: .; j_gene: TRBJ2-7; CDR3aa: CSAGRSNEQYF; CDR3nt: TGCAGTGCGGGGAGGTCTAACGAGCAGTACTTC
abundance: .; v_gene: TRBV30; d_gene: .; j_gene: TRBJ1-4; CDR3aa: CAWSGVPNEKLFF; CDR3nt: TGTGCCTGGAGCGGGGTTCCCAATGAAAAACTGTTTTTT
abundance: .; v_gene: TRBV7-2; d_gene: TRBD1; j_gene: TRBJ2-7; CDR3aa: CASSFGRGGTGDEQYF; CDR3nt: TGTGCCAGCAGCTTTGGGCGAGGGGGGACAGGGGACGAGCAGTACTTC
abundance: .; v_gene: TRBV23-1; d_gene: TRBD2; j_gene: TRBJ2-1; CDR3aa: CATRSFLRGGTLETNEQFF; CDR3nt: TGCGCCACCCGTTCCTTCTTGCGGGGGGGCACCTTGGAGACGAATGAGCAGTTCTTC
abundance: .; v_gene: TRBV3-1/TRBV3-2; d_gene: .; j_gene: TRBJ1-2; CDR3aa: CASSQDRWGTHYGYTF; CDR3nt: TGTGCCAGCAGCCAAGATCGCTGGGGGACTCACTATGGCTACACCTTC
abundance: few; v_gene: TRBV28; d_gene: TRBD1; j_gene: TRBJ1-5; CDR3aa: CASRTGTYQKQPQHF; CDR3nt: TGTGCCAGCAGGACAGGGACGTACCAGAAGCAGCCCCAGCATTTT
abundance: .; v_gene: TRBV18; d_gene: .; j_gene: TRBJ2-2; CDR3aa: CASSQNRAPEGLRELFF; CDR3nt: TGTGCCAGCTCACAAAACCGGGCTCCGGAGGGACTCAGGGAGCTGTTTTTT
abundance: .; v_gene: TRBV4-3; d_gene: .; j_gene: TRBJ2-4; CDR3aa: CASSLTRFLEDIQYF; CDR3nt: TGCGCCAGCAGCCTAACAAGGTTTCTTGAGGACATTCAGTACTTC
abundance: .; v_gene: TRBV28; d_gene: .; j_gene: TRBJ1-2; CDR3aa: CASLRVNYGYTF; CDR3nt: TGTGCCAGTCTCAGGGTCAACTATGGCTACACCTTC
abundance: .; v_gene: TRBV2; d_gene: TRBD2; j_gene: TRBJ2-1; CDR3aa: CASSVGSGRATSYNEQFF; CDR3nt: TGTGCCAGCAGTGTGGGAAGCGGGAGGGCTACTTCCTACAATGAGCAGTTCTTC
abundance: few; v_gene: TRBV7-9; d_gene: .; j_gene: TRBJ2-1; CDR3aa: CASSLDSGGSNEQFF; CDR3nt: TGTGCCAGCAGCTTAGATTCAGGAGGGAGTAATGAGCAGTTCTTC
abundance: .; v_gene: TRBV6-1; d_gene: TRBD2; j_gene: TRBJ2-1; CDR3aa: CASSARTSGSSGEQFF; CDR3nt: TGTGCCAGCAGTGCCCGGACTAGCGGGAGTTCTGGTGAGCAGTTCTTC
abundance: .; v_gene: TRBV7-9; d_gene: .; j_gene: TRBJ2-3; CDR3aa: CASSLEFRYPGDTQYF; CDR3nt: TGTGCCAGCAGCTTAGAGTTCCGGTACCCTGGAGATACGCAGTATTTT
abundance: .; v_gene: TRBV5-1; d_gene: .; j_gene: TRBJ1-1; CDR3aa: CASKYTGQEAFF; CDR3nt: TGCGCCAGCAAGTATACAGGGCAGGAAGCTTTCTTT
abundance: .; v_gene: TRBV9; d_gene: TRBD2; j_gene: TRBJ2-2; CDR3aa: CASSATSGSSGELFF; CDR3nt: TGTGCCAGCAGCGCGACTAGCGGGTCCTCAGGGGAGCTGTTTTTT
abundance: .; v_gene: TRBV7-3; d_gene: TRBD2; j_gene: TRBJ2-3; CDR3aa: CASSFSRIGRGETDTQYF; CDR3nt: TGTGCCAGCAGCTTCTCCCGAATCGGGAGGGGGGAGACAGATACGCAGTATTTT
abundance: .; v_gene: TRBV10-2; d_gene: TRBD2; j_gene: TRBJ2-5; CDR3aa: CASTGGARETQYF; CDR3nt: TGCGCCAGCACGGGGGGGGCTCGGGAGACCCAGTACTTC
abundance: once; v_gene: TRBV5-1; d_gene: .; j_gene: TRBJ1-3; CDR3aa: CASSVTGFSGNTIYF; CDR3nt: TGCGCCAGCAGCGTGACGGGTTTCTCTGGAAACACCATATATTTT
abundance: .; v_gene: TRBV18; d_gene: .; j_gene: TRBJ1-1; CDR3aa: CASSQDRNTEAFF; CDR3nt: TGTGCCAGCTCGCAGGACAGGAACACTGAAGCTTTCTTT
abundance: many; v_gene: TRBV19; d_gene: .; j_gene: TRBJ1-1; CDR3aa: CASTIGVNTEAFF; CDR3nt: TGTGCCAGCACGATCGGAGTGAACACTGAAGCTTTCTTT
abundance: .; v_gene: TRBV3-1/TRBV3-2; d_gene: .; j_gene: TRBJ1-2; CDR3aa: CASSQAINYGYTF; CDR3nt: TGTGCCAGCAGCCAAGCTATCAACTATGGCTACACCTTC
abundance: .; v_gene: TRBV14; d_gene: .; j_gene: TRBJ2-5; CDR3aa: CASSQGVSVPRQETQYF; CDR3nt: TGTGCCAGCAGCCAAGGTGTTTCGGTACCGAGGCAAGAGACCCAGTACTTC
abundance: .; v_gene: TRBV7-2; d_gene: .; j_gene: TRBJ1-2; CDR3aa: CASSADGNNYGYTF; CDR3nt: TGTGCCAGCAGCGCGGACGGGAATAACTATGGCTACACCTTC
abundance: few; v_gene: TRBV9; d_gene: .; j_gene: TRBJ2-2; CDR3aa: CASSVTGRLGTGELFF; CDR3nt: TGTGCCAGCAGCGTGACAGGCCGTCTAGGCACCGGGGAGCTGTTTTTT
abundance: once; v_gene: TRBV21-1; d_gene: .; j_gene: TRBJ2-2; CDR3aa: CASSKGKGASNTGELFF; CDR3nt: TGTGCCAGCAGCAAAGGCAAGGGGGCGTCGAACACCGGGGAGCTGTTTTTT
abundance: .; v_gene: TRBV21-1; d_gene: .; j_gene: TRBJ2-3; CDR3aa: CASSKVQGATDTQYF; CDR3nt: TGTGCCAGCAGCAAAGTACAGGGGGCCACAGATACGCAGTATTTT
abundance: .; v_gene: TRBV11-3; d_gene: .; j_gene: TRBJ2-5; CDR3aa: CASSLRAQETQYF; CDR3nt: TGTGCCAGCAGCTTACGCGCTCAAGAGACCCAGTACTTC
abundance: .; v_gene: TRBV5-4; d_gene: TRBD1; j_gene: TRBJ1-2; CDR3aa: CASSLAGGDGYTF; CDR3nt: TGTGCCAGCAGCTTGGCAGGGGGCGATGGCTACACCTTC
abundance: .; v_gene: TRBV28; d_gene: TRBD1; j_gene: TRBJ2-1; CDR3aa: CASRGQGDNEQFF; CDR3nt: TGTGCCAGCAGGGGACAGGGTGACAATGAGCAGTTCTTC
abundance: .; v_gene: TRBV19; d_gene: .; j_gene: TRBJ2-5; CDR3aa: CASSYQGETQYF; CDR3nt: TGTGCCAGTAGTTACCAGGGTGAGACCCAGTACTTC
abundance: once; v_gene: TRBV25-1; d_gene: TRBD1; j_gene: TRBJ1-2; CDR3aa: CASSESSQTGRGYTF; CDR3nt: TGTGCCAGCAGTGAATCGTCTCAGACAGGGCGCGGCTACACCTTC
abundance: .; v_gene: TRBV5-1; d_gene: TRBD1; j_gene: TRBJ1-3; CDR3aa: CASSSGTGAGNTIYF; CDR3nt: TGCGCCAGCAGCTCTGGGACAGGGGCCGGAAACACCATATATTTT
abundance: once; v_gene: TRBV2; d_gene: TRBD1; j_gene: TRBJ2-7; CDR3aa: CASSEAGGNEQYF; CDR3nt: TGTGCCAGCAGTGAAGCAGGGGGCAACGAGCAGTACTTC
abundance: once; v_gene: TRBV6-5; d_gene: .; j_gene: TRBJ1-6; CDR3aa: CASSYRGQNSPLHF; CDR3nt: TGTGCCAGCAGTTACAGGGGCCAAAATTCACCCCTCCACTTT
abundance: .; v_gene: TRBV7-2; d_gene: .; j_gene: TRBJ2-3; CDR3aa: CASTTGRGTDTQYF; CDR3nt: TGTGCCAGCACCACCGGTCGGGGCACAGATACGCAGTATTTT
abundance: .; v_gene: TRBV27; d_gene: TRBD2; j_gene: TRBJ2-3; CDR3aa: CATKSVAGLDTQYF; CDR3nt: TGTGCCACCAAATCGGTAGCGGGATTAGATACGCAGTATTTT
abundance: once; v_gene: TRBV18; d_gene: .; j_gene: TRBJ2-2; CDR3aa: CASSPPPGGELFF; CDR3nt: TGTGCCAGCTCACCACCGCCCGGCGGGGAGCTGTTTTTT
abundance: .; v_gene: TRBV2; d_gene: .; j_gene: TRBJ2-3; CDR3aa: CATQGEVGQGTDTQYF; CDR3nt: TGTGCCACCCAGGGGGAGGTTGGACAGGGCACAGATACGCAGTATTTT
abundance: .; v_gene: TRBV13; d_gene: .; j_gene: TRBJ1-1; CDR3aa: CASSMGGRGPVSEAFF; CDR3nt: TGTGCCAGCAGTATGGGTGGCAGGGGTCCGGTGTCTGAAGCTTTCTTT
abundance: .; v_gene: TRBV29-1; d_gene: .; j_gene: TRBJ2-3; CDR3aa: CSGTPSRLSSTDTQYF; CDR3nt: TGCAGCGGAACCCCTTCGCGACTGTCTAGCACAGATACGCAGTATTTT
abundance: .; v_gene: TRBV2; d_gene: TRBD2; j_gene: TRBJ2-3; CDR3aa: CASGRGRVADTQYF; CDR3nt: TGTGCCAGCGGGAGGGGCCGGGTCGCAGATACGCAGTATTTT
abundance: .; v_gene: TRBV6-5; d_gene: .; j_gene: TRBJ2-4; CDR3aa: CASSYSARVLNIQYF; CDR3nt: TGTGCCAGCAGTTACTCGGCCAGGGTGCTTAACATTCAGTACTTC
abundance: once; v_gene: TRBV7-2; d_gene: TRBD1; j_gene: TRBJ1-2; CDR3aa: CASSSGQGANYGYTF; CDR3nt: TGTGCCAGCAGCTCTGGACAGGGGGCTAACTATGGCTACACCTTC
abundance: .; v_gene: TRBV6-2/TRBV6-3; d_gene: TRBD2; j_gene: TRBJ2-1; CDR3aa: CASSYSRRGGDYNEQFF; CDR3nt: TGTGCCAGCAGTTACTCGAGGCGGGGGGGCGATTACAATGAGCAGTTCTTC
abundance: .; v_gene: TRBV4-3; d_gene: TRBD2; j_gene: TRBJ2-7; CDR3aa: CASSQDRLAGSHRGQYF; CDR3nt: TGCGCCAGCAGCCAAGATCGTCTAGCGGGGTCCCACCGGGGGCAGTACTTC
abundance: .; v_gene: TRBV4-3; d_gene: TRBD1; j_gene: TRBJ1-2; CDR3aa: CASSQDLGTGFGYTF; CDR3nt: TGCGCCAGCAGCCAAGATCTTGGGACAGGGTTTGGCTACACCTTC
abundance: .; v_gene: TRBV5-1; d_gene: TRBD2; j_gene: TRBJ2-2; CDR3aa: CASRGTSGIVAGELFF; CDR3nt: TGCGCCAGCAGAGGGACTAGCGGGATAGTTGCCGGGGAGCTGTTTTTT